These 10 T cell receptor beta chains were sequenced from one sample in a study of tumor-infiltrating lymphocytes in oesophageal squamous cell carcinoma. TCRdb used MiXCR to reprocess the PCR reads, holding one entry per CDR3 protein. Of 9,000 to 13,000 distinct CDR3 sequences in the sample, around three fifths were seen once. Sequenced sample: esophageal tumor tissue. The receptors come from a male donor with esophageal squamous cell carcinoma.

The chain recombines TRBV7-2 with TRBJ2-6, with D possibly being TRBD2 (5 bases). CDR1 SGHTA and CDR2 FQGNSA come from the germline V gene. V shed 6 bases and J shed 2 bases, with 11 bases lying between them. The CDR3 extends over 15 amino acids. For the CDR3, the DNA is TGTGCCAGCAGTCGCAGCGGAGCTGGGGCCAACGTCCTGACTTTC. Translated: CASSRSGAGANVLTF.

This clonotype has a count of ten or more. CDR3 region: CATSRVGTASEELFF. The CDR3 DNA sequence: TGTGCCACCAGCAGAGTTGGGACAGCTAGCGAGGAGCTGTTTTTT. The V gene is TRBV15, the J gene TRBJ2-2; D is possibly TRBD1 (7 bases). The CDR3 runs to 15 residues. V lost 1 base to trimming and J lost 10 bases, with 16 bases between them. CDR1 is LNHNV, CDR2 YYDKDF, per germline (reference sequence).

In its sample, this clonotype was seen a few times. This chain links TRBV7-8 with TRBJ2-1; 9 bases are shared with TRBD2. The CDR3 contains 15 residues. CDR1 is SGHVS, CDR2 FQNEAQ, per germline. V dropped 5 bases and J dropped 1; count of bases not matched to a gene: 3. Here the CDR3 reads CASSQLAGSYNEQFF. CDR3 coding DNA: TGTGCCAGCAGCCAGCTAGCGGGATCCTACAATGAGCAGTTCTTC.

This clonotype is judged large. The rearrangement uses TRBV7-6 and TRBJ2-2; 10 nucleotides align to TRBD1. The V segment lost 2 bases and the J segment 0 bases; nucleotides outside the gene matches: 3. Germline CDR1 and CDR2: SGHVS and FNYEAQ. There are 17 residues in the CDR3. CDR3 nucleotide sequence: TGTGCCAGCAGCTTATGGGACAGGGGATCGAACACCGGGGAGCTGTTTTTT. As protein: CASSLWDRGSNTGELFF. The full variable domain, completed using reference TRBV7-6 and TRBJ2-2, is GAGVSQSPRYKVTKRGQDVALRCDPISGHVSLYWYRQALGQGPEFLTYFNYEAQQDKSGLPNDRFSAERPEGSISTLTIQRTEQRDSAMYRCASSLWDRGSNTGELFFGEGSRLTVL.

The chain carries TRBV7-8 and TRBJ1-6; TRBD1 is a possible D gene (5 bases). Germline V lookup: CDR1 SGHVS, CDR2 FQNEAQ. The ends were cut back, 6 bases at V and 8 bases at J, with 17 bases in the middle. This CDR3 is 15 amino acids long. The CDR3 loop is CASSQGGTADSPLHF. CDR3 DNA sequence: TGTGCCAGCAGTCAAGGCGGGACGGCAGATTCACCCCTCCACTTT.

The chain is built from TRBV6-1 and TRBJ2-1, with TRBD2 matching 8 bases. Germline V gives CDR1 MNHNS, CDR2 SASEGT. The V and J ends lost 7 bases and 4 bases, in that order; junction bases with no gene match: 12. The CDR3 runs to 16 residues. CDR3 loop: CASKVTSGSFYNEQFF. The CDR3 bases are TGTGCCAGCAAAGTAACGAGCGGGAGTTTTTACAATGAGCAGTTCTTC.

V usage is TRBV7-2 and J usage is TRBJ2-5; TRBD1 might be the D (6 bases). The CDR3 has 14 residues. CDR1 and CDR2 (germline): SGHTA, FQGNSA. V dropped 5 bases and J dropped 1 base, with 11 bases sitting between them. The CDR3 DNA reads as TGTGCCAGCAGCAGGGGACACCCCCAAGAGACCCAGTACTTC. Its protein product is CASSRGHPQETQYF.

This clonotype was recorded many times. This chain joins TRBV27 and TRBJ2-1, with D uncertain. The germline V gene has CDR1 MNHEY and CDR2 SMNVEV (reference sequence). Trimming stripped 4 bases from V and 7 bases from J, with 11 bases between. The CDR3 sequence is 13 residues long. The CDR3 nucleotides are TGTGCCAGCAGTTCCGCAGGTTCAAATGAGCAGTTCTTC. Protein product: CASSSAGSNEQFF.

This clonotype came up a few times. The CDR3 does not end in the conserved phenylalanine or tryptophan, so this is likely a read error. No DNA is shown, since the ends of the CDR3 on it are uncertain; the CDR3 is the one TCRdb lists. The gene calls are TRBV6-1 and TRBJ2-7. Per the germline V gene, CDR1 is MNHNS and CDR2 is SASEGT. The CDR3 is 14 amino acids long, termini counted. The CDR3 sequence is CASRGIQYGYTFGS.

This clonotype was seen a few times. The V and J genes are TRBV7-2 and TRBJ2-4, with TRBD2 matching 7 bases. The J call could be wrong; TRBJ2-7 is a better fit for the DNA end. Per germline, CDR1 SGHTA and CDR2 FQGNSA. The CDR3 loop spans 17 amino acids. This CDR3 is CASSVLYGLEGSHEQYF. The CDR3, as DNA: TGTGCCAGCAGCGTCCTATACGGACTAGAAGGCAGCCACGAGCAGTACTTC.